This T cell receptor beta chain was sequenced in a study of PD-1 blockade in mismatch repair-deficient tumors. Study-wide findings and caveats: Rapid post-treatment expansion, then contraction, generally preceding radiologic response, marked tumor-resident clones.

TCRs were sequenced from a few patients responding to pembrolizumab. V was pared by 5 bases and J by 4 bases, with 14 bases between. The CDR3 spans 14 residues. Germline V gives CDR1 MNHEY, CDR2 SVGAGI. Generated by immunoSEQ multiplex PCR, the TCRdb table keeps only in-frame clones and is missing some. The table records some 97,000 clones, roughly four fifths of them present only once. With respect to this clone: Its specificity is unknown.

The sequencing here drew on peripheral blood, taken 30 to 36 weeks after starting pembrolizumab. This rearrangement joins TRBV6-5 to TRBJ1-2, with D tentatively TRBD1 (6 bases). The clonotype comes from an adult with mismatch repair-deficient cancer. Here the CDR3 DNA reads TGTGCCAGCAGTACGACAGGAATGATCTATGGCTACACCTTC. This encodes CASSTTGMIYGYTF.